This TCR beta chain was profiled in a study of blood T cell repertoires in COVID-19 (TCRdb year 2020). At the level of the whole study: Collaborator samples came from the United States, Italy and Spain and covered acute and convalescent phases of COVID-19. Subjects who had been exposed to COVID-19, were actively infected with it, or had recovered from it provided the deeply sampled blood TCRbeta repertoires that made up the dataset. The material from the prospective study consisted of cDNA or gDNA derived from T cells, B-cell-depleted T cells, or PBMCs. The samples were drawn from two sources: the first 160 participants of the ongoing ImmuneRACE study, and about 1,300 subjects contributed by 6 global collaborators. HLA class I and class II types, where available, came from metadata supplied by the sample provider rather than from assay-based typing. A freely available public database, intended as a resource for researchers studying the immune response to SARS-CoV-2, is where the repertoires were released. Sample metadata almost always included a de-identified subject ID, COVID-19 status, age in years and sex.

Broad study findings and their caveats: The amount of clinical and demographic metadata varied by source and participant and was provided uncurated.

For this clone: No cognate antigen has been identified for it. No quality values exist for individual bases; no much larger clone is one base distant.

CDR1 and CDR2 are read off the germline V gene (reference sequence) as LNHDA and SQIVND. Deletion took 3 bases off V and 4 bases off J, with a span of 12 bases between the germline ends. Measured from the cysteine to the phenylalanine, the CDR3 is 14 residues long. The entry retains the CDR3 DNA only, 42 bases that are in frame from base 1. In Seattle, one collaborating source enrolled patients while the infection was active and tracked those patients longitudinally over the course of disease. Whole blood was collected in K2EDTA tubes by collaborating institutions according to the institutions' own protocols. Collaborator samples were shipped for TCRbeta analysis as frozen whole blood, isolated PBMCs, or DNA extracted from either sample type. TCRbeta CDR3 regions were amplified from genomic DNA by means of the immunoSEQ Assay, a bias-controlled multiplex PCR. The original pipeline was this. Nucleated cell counts per sample were estimated from amplification of reference gene primers within the assay. To quantify the absolute abundance of each unique TCRbeta CDR3 rearrangement, sequence reads were collapsed and filtered. Productive Simpson clonality was computed per sample as the square root of Simpson's diversity index over productive rearrangements. TCRdb's version of the immuneACCESS table is confined to in-frame rearrangements and falls short of the full clone set. An unresolved V gene accounts for under half of the shortfall where checked; the remainder is of unknown origin. V and J calls and clone size are given by that table; D and trimming were obtained from the DNA. Across this sample there are over 250,000 clones, with around 90% seen only once. Of the sample, 6.3% falls within the top ten clones.

Sequencing used peripheral blood. The TCR sequence derives from a woman aged 45-60 years with COVID-19, enrolled during active disease. This sequence uses TRBV19 and TRBJ1-2; D gene: possibly TRBD1, on 6 matching bases. Here the CDR3 is given as CASSIGTPSYGYTF. Read as DNA, the sequence is TGTGCCAGTAGTATTGGGACACCTTCCTATGGCTACACCTTC.